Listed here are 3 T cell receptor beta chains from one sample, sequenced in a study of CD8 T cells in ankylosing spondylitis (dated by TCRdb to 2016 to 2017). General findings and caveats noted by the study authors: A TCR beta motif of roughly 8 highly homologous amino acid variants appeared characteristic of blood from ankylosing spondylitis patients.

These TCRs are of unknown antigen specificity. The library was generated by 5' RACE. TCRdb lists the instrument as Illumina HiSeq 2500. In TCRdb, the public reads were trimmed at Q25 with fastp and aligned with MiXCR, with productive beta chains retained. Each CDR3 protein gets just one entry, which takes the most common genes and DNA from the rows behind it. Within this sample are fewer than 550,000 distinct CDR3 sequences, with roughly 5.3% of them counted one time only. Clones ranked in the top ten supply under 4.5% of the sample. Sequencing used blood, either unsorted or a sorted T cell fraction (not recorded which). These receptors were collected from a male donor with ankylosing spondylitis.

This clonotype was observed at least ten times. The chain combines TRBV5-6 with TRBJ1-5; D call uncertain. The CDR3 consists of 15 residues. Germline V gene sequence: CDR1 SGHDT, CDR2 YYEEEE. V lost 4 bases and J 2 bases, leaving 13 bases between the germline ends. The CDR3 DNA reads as TGTGCCAGCAGCCTAGATCCGTCGGGCAATCAGCCCCAGCATTTT. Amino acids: CASSLDPSGNQPQHF.

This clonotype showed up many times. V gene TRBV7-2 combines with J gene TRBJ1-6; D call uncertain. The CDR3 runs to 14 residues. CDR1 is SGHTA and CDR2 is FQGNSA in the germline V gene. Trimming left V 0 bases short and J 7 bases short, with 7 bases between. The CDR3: CASSLASGNSPLHF. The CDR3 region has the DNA TGTGCCAGCAGCTTAGCGTCGGGGAATTCACCCCTCCACTTT.

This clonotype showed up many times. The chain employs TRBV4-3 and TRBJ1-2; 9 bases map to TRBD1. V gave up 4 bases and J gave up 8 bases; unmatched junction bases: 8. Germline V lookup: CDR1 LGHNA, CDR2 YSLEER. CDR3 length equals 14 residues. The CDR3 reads CASSPEGQGVGYTF. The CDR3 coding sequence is TGCGCCAGCAGCCCGGAGGGACAGGGTGTCGGCTACACCTTC.